This T cell receptor beta chain was found in a study of identical twins. TCRdb fed the 5' RACE reads into MiXCR, producing one record per CDR3 protein. Of approximately 410,000 distinct CDR3 sequences detected, about a fifth appear once; the ten largest clones hold 9% to 15%. V shed 3 bases, J shed 4 bases, and the junction held 7 bases outside the gene matches. The CDR3 sequence is 15 residues long. Sequences were obtained from naive T cells sorted from blood. This sequence originates from a man between 45 and 60 years old in good health. This chain links TRBV6-7 with TRBJ2-5, with 8 positions matching TRBD2. TRBV6-7 is an ORF, with its function uncertain. CDR3 protein: CASSYGGRGAETQYF. CDR3 nucleotides: TGTGCCAGCAGTTATGGTGGGCGGGGGGCAGAGACCCAGTACTTC.